Below are 32 T cell receptor beta chains sequenced from a single sample in a study. TCRdb used MiXCR to reprocess the 5' RACE reads, holding one entry per CDR3 protein. In the table there are about 50,000 distinct CDR3 sequences, around a quarter of which are singletons. Sequenced material: naive CD4+ T cells sorted from blood. Subset defined: naive CD4+ T cells, CD4+CD45RA+CD25-. The source is a female donor with breast cancer.

This chain uses TRBV11-1 with TRBJ2-1, with 10 bases that match TRBD2. Germline values: CDR1 SGHAT, CDR2 FQDESV (reference sequence). Germline trimming cut 1 base from V and 9 bases from J; bases unmatched to any gene: 12. This CDR3 is 17 amino acids long. CDR3: CASSLGLRLAGEGEQFF. Here the CDR3 DNA reads TGTGCCAGCAGCTTAGGTCTAAGGCTAGCGGGAGAAGGTGAGCAGTTCTTC.

In its sample, this clonotype was seen a few times. The genes are TRBV5-1 and TRBJ2-5; D remains ambiguous. The CDR3 length is 13 residues. V was pared by 4 bases and J by 4 bases, with 11 bases between. CDR1 is SGHRS, CDR2 YFSETQ, per germline. As DNA, the CDR3 is TGCGCCAGCAGCGGCGGATCTGGAGAGACCCAGTACTTC. Its translation: CASSGGSGETQYF.

This clonotype was counted between two and nine times. The V gene is TRBV20-1, the J gene TRBJ1-1; possibly TRBD1 for D (5 bases). The V end was cut by 3 bases, the J end by 6 bases, with 11 bases between. Germline CDR1 DFQATT, CDR2 SNEGSKA (reference sequence). The CDR3 has 12 amino acids. CDR3 nucleotides: TGCAGTGCTAGCCCCGGGACTGCTGAAGCTTTCTTT. Translated, it gives CSASPGTAEAFF.

This sequence joins TRBV2 and TRBJ1-1; 8 bases are a match to TRBD1. The CDR3 loop spans 15 amino acids. After removal of 4 bases from V and 3 bases from J, the junction contained 7 bases not matched to a gene. Germline V gene lookup returns CDR1 SNHLY and CDR2 FYNNEI. The CDR3: CASSGQGARDTEAFF. CDR3 coding DNA: TGTGCCAGCAGTGGCCAGGGGGCGCGGGACACTGAAGCTTTCTTT.

This clonotype occurred many times. V is TRBV4-1 and J is TRBJ2-6; D uncertain. V lost 2 bases and J 4 bases, leaving 15 bases between the germline ends. Germline-derived CDR1 and CDR2 are MGHRA and YSYEKL. This CDR3 has 17 residues. CDR3 sequence: CASSQPLEPSGANVLTF. CDR3 DNA sequence: TGCGCCAGCAGCCAACCCCTGGAGCCCTCCGGGGCCAACGTCCTGACTTTC.

To note about this clonotype: The junction departs from germline at one end; a sequencing error may be responsible. The chain employs TRBV7-2 and TRBJ2-5; 7 bases align to TRBD2. CDR1 and CDR2 from the germline V gene are SGHTA and FQGNSA. This CDR3 has 13 amino acids. CDR3 loop: CAGSLGGRETQYF. CDR3 nucleotide sequence: TGTGCCGGCAGCTTGGGCGGGAGAGAGACCCAGTACTTC.

As for this clonotype: A single base separates this from a much larger clone, so it may be a read error. As the CDR3 is not closed by the conserved phenylalanine or tryptophan, this likely results from a read error. J is TRBJ1-5 and V is TRBV5-1, with 8 bases that match TRBD1. Germline values: CDR1 SGHRS, CDR2 YFSETQ. The length of the CDR3 is 14 residues. Trimming at V came to 2 bases and at J to 7 bases, leaving 5 bases not matched to a gene. CDR3 DNA sequence: TGCGCCAGCAGCTTTACAGGGGGAGAGCAGCCCCAGCATCTT. This encodes CASSFTGGEQPQHL.

A few counts support this clonotype. The chain couples TRBV20-1 to TRBJ1-2; D is possibly TRBD1 (6 bases). Per the germline V gene, CDR1 is DFQATT and CDR2 is SNEGSKA (reference sequence). The CDR3 length is 12 residues. Trimming left V 1 base short and J 8 bases short, with 11 bases between. The CDR3 region is CSARGGGSGYTF. For the CDR3, the DNA is TGCAGTGCTAGAGGGGGGGGCAGCGGCTACACCTTC.

This chain links TRBV4-1 with TRBJ2-7; the D is unclear. This CDR3 has 16 residues. Trimming shortened V by 0 bases and J by 1 base, and 13 bases separated the two germline ends. Germline values: CDR1 MGHRA, CDR2 YSYEKL. The CDR3 here is CASSQEFGAPSYEQYF. The CDR3 DNA follows: TGCGCCAGCAGCCAAGAGTTCGGAGCTCCGTCCTACGAGCAGTACTTC.

In this sample, this clonotype turned up once. This chain uses TRBV20-1 with TRBJ1-1; 7 nucleotides align to TRBD1. The CDR3 sequence is 12 residues long. Germline CDR1 and CDR2: DFQATT and SNEGSKA (reference sequence). The ends lost 3 bases at V and 11 bases at J; junction bases unmatched: 9. In nucleotides, the CDR3 is TGCAGTGCTAGTAAGACAGGGAAGGGGGCTTTCTTT. Translation gives CSASKTGKGAFF.

In its sample, this clonotype was seen many times. The chain joins TRBV20-1 to TRBJ2-3, with unresolved D. Germline lookup yields CDR1 DFQATT and CDR2 SNEGSKA (reference sequence). This CDR3 spans 16 amino acids. The V and J ends lost 5 bases and 0 bases respectively, with 18 bases between them. The CDR3 DNA reads as TGCAGTGCTCCCATGATGGCGGCTATTAGCACAGATACGCAGTATTTT. Its protein product is CSAPMMAAISTDTQYF.

Regarding this clonotype: A junction end diverges from the germline sequence, so it may reflect a read error. The rearrangement links TRBV10-1 to TRBJ2-2; 8 bases align to TRBD1. The CDR3 is made up of 14 amino acids. Germline CDR1 WNHNN, CDR2 SYGVQD (reference sequence). CDR3 loop: CTSSVNRGSGELFF. CDR3 bases: TGCACCAGCAGTGTGAACAGGGGGTCTGGGGAGCTGTTTTTT.

The chain is built from TRBV5-1 and TRBJ1-5; D is unclear. The CDR3 is made up of 15 amino acids. Germline assignment: CDR1 SGHRS and CDR2 YFSETQ. The V and J ends lost 0 bases and 1 base respectively, with 8 bases between them. For the CDR3, the DNA is TGCGCCAGCAGCTTGGACGGCAGGAGCAATCAGCCCCAGCATTTT. Translating gives CASSLDGRSNQPQHF. Combining the CDR3 with reference TRBV5-1 and TRBJ1-5 gives the whole variable domain KAGVTQTPRYLIKTRGQQVTLSCSPISGHRSVSWYQQTPGQGLQFLFEYFSETQRNKGNFPGRFSGRQFSNSRSEMNVSTLELGDSALYLCASSLDGRSNQPQHFGDGTRLSIL.

A word on this clonotype: The junction departs from the called germline gene at one end, perhaps through a read error. The chain combines TRBV7-7 with TRBJ2-5; D is unclear. Germline V gene data show CDR1 as SSHAT and CDR2 as FNYEAQ (reference sequence). The CDR3 covers 14 residues. The CDR3 loop reads CASSLNGPQETQYF. The CDR3 DNA sequence: TGTGCTAGCAGTCTAAACGGACCGCAAGAGACCCAGTACTTC.

V is TRBV29-1 and J is TRBJ2-7; D might be TRBD1 (6 bases). V shed 5 bases and J shed 0 bases, with 11 bases lying between them. CDR1 SQVTM and CDR2 ANQGSEA come from the germline V gene. The CDR3 extends over 13 amino acids. The DNA of the CDR3 is TGCAGCGTTAGCCGGGACACCTCCTACGAGCAGTACTTC. It yields the protein CSVSRDTSYEQYF.

This clonotype has just a few counts. The chain couples TRBV18 to TRBJ2-1; a weak D match, TRBD1 (5 bases). V was shortened by 0 bases and J by 15 bases, with 15 bases between the two germline ends. This CDR3 contains 13 residues. Per germline, CDR1 KGHSH and CDR2 LQKENI. CDR3 DNA sequence: TGTGCCAGCTCACCACCCCGGACAATTAGGCTGTTCTTC. Translation: CASSPPRTIRLFF.

This sequence joins TRBV3-1 and TRBJ2-3; TRBD1 matches at 11 bases. The CDR3 loop spans 18 amino acids. From germline, CDR1 is LGHDT and CDR2 YNNKEL (reference sequence). V gave up 0 bases and J gave up 3 bases; unmatched junction bases: 8. CDR3 in DNA: TGTGCCAGCAGCCAAGAAGAGAACCGGGACAGGGGGACAGATACGCAGTATTTT. Residues: CASSQEENRDRGTDTQYF.

Only a few counts were recorded for this clonotype. The chain combines TRBV30 with TRBJ2-6; tentatively, D is TRBD1 (5 bases). CDR1 and CDR2 (germline): GTSNPN, SVGIG (reference sequence). The CDR3 totals 16 residues. Trimming pared 3 bases from V and 0 bases from J, leaving 12 bases between. The CDR3 is CAWRRGGNSGANVLTF. CDR3 bases: TGTGCCTGGAGAAGGGGCGGAAACTCTGGGGCCAACGTCCTGACTTTC.

The V gene is TRBV9, the J gene TRBJ1-1; D might be TRBD1 (6 bases). This CDR3 spans 14 amino acids. V was pared by 0 bases and J by 4 bases, with 10 bases between. Germline CDR1 SGDLS, CDR2 YYNGEE. The CDR3 nucleotides read TGTGCCAGCAGCGTAGGGACAGTGAGCACTGAAGCTTTCTTT. It translates to CASSVGTVSTEAFF.

On this clonotype: The junction and the germline gene differ at one end; a read error may be behind it. This rearrangement joins TRBV6-5 to TRBJ1-5; tentative D call: TRBD1 (6 bases). This CDR3 is 16 amino acids long. Germline CDR1 reads MNHEY; CDR2 reads SVGAGI. The CDR3 here is CASRRLTGMSSQPQHF. CDR3 bases: TGTGCCAGCCGTCGTCTTACAGGGATGAGCAGTCAGCCCCAGCATTTT.

The chain uses TRBV20-1 and TRBJ2-5; D remains ambiguous. V was pared by 2 bases and J by 1 base, with 5 bases between. Looked up from germline, CDR1 is DFQATT and CDR2 is SNEGSKA (reference sequence). The CDR3 length is 12 residues. The CDR3 region is CSARLVQETQYF. The CDR3 DNA sequence: TGCAGTGCTAGACTAGTCCAAGAGACCCAGTACTTC.

This clonotype is medium-sized (0.01 to 0.1%). The rearrangement links TRBV20-1 to TRBJ2-1; 11 bases agree with TRBD1. Germline CDR1 reads DFQATT; CDR2 reads SNEGSKA (reference sequence). V shed 1 base, J shed 6 bases, and the junction held 5 bases outside the gene matches. The CDR3 is made up of 15 amino acids. The CDR3: CSARVFGTGGNEQFF. CDR3 nucleotide sequence: TGCAGTGCTAGAGTTTTCGGGACAGGGGGCAATGAGCAGTTCTTC.

This clonotype was seen only a few times. The chain couples TRBV24-1 to TRBJ2-3; D unresolved. This CDR3 has 12 amino acids. The germline V gene encodes CDR1 KGHDR and CDR2 SFDVKD. V lost 6 bases and J 6 bases, leaving 9 bases between the germline ends. CDR3 sequence reads: CATSNSLDTQYF. CDR3 sequence (DNA): TGTGCCACCAGTAATTCCCTGGATACGCAGTATTTT.

In this sample, this clonotype is medium-sized. The rearrangement links TRBV12-3 or TRBV12-4 to TRBJ1-1; D unresolved. The CDR3 runs 13 residues. V was clipped by 5 bases and J by 3 bases, with 10 bases between them. The CDR3 is CASSPSGDTEAFF. The CDR3 DNA sequence: TGTGCCAGCAGTCCCAGTGGGGACACTGAAGCTTTCTTT.

This clonotype is a singleton in its sample. The junction and the germline gene differ at one end; a read error may be behind it. The chain employs TRBV12-3 or TRBV12-4 and TRBJ2-2, with 7 bases that match TRBD2. The CDR3 has 15 amino acids. CDR3 region: CASRRTRGNTEELFF. The CDR3 region has the DNA TGTGCCAGCAGGCGGACTAGGGGTAACACCGAGGAGCTGTTTTTT.

This rearrangement joins TRBV11-3 to TRBJ2-1; D gene ambiguous. Trimming stripped 0 bases from V and 7 bases from J, with 10 bases between. The germline V gene encodes CDR1 SGHNT and CDR2 YENEEA. This CDR3 spans 14 amino acids. The CDR3 DNA reads TGTGCCAGCAGCTTAGATCGGAACGGGAATGAGCAGTTCTTC. Encoded protein: CASSLDRNGNEQFF.

This clonotype was seen a few times. This chain uses TRBV6-5 with TRBJ2-2, with 7 nucleotides matching TRBD1. V was clipped by 6 bases and J by 4 bases; unmatched bases: 8. CDR3 length equals 15 residues. In germline, CDR1 is MNHEY, CDR2 SVGAGI. The CDR3 DNA sequence: TGTGCCAGCAGAAAAGACAGGGCGGGCACCGGGGAGCTGTTTTTT. This gives the protein CASRKDRAGTGELFF.

This clonotype was seen a handful of times. The chain joins TRBV19 to TRBJ1-4, with D maybe TRBD1 (5 bases). Trimming cost V 5 bases and J 5 bases, with 12 bases left between them. Germline V lookup: CDR1 LNHDA, CDR2 SQIVND (reference sequence). The CDR3 totals 14 residues. CDR3: CASSAGRINEKLFF. The CDR3 DNA reads as TGTGCCAGTAGTGCGGGACGGATAAATGAAAAACTGTTTTTT.

This clonotype has ten or more counts. This chain joins TRBV5-1 and TRBJ2-7, with a weak D call TRBD1 (6 bases). The CDR3 is 15 residues long. V was shortened by 4 bases and J by 1 base, with 15 bases between the two germline ends. The germline CDR1 and CDR2 sequences are SGHRS and YFSETQ. The CDR3 DNA reads as TGCGCCAGCAGCACCTCCGGGACACGATCCTACGAGCAGTACTTC. It specifies CASSTSGTRSYEQYF.

The gene calls are TRBV7-3 and TRBJ1-1; D is uncertain. There are 14 residues in the CDR3. CDR1 is SGHTA and CDR2 is FQGTGA in the germline V gene. V dropped 5 bases and J dropped 2 bases, with 12 bases sitting between them. The CDR3 sequence: CASSPDRSNTEAFF. The CDR3 region has the DNA TGTGCCAGCAGCCCAGATAGATCAAACACTGAAGCTTTCTTT.

The J gene is TRBJ2-2, the V gene TRBV7-3, with 12 bases fitting TRBD2. V lost 5 bases and J lost 2; bases outside the gene matches: 6. Looked up from germline, CDR1 is SGHTA and CDR2 is FQGTGA. The CDR3 is made up of 17 amino acids. CDR3 amino acids: CASSPSGRGLNTGELFF. As DNA, the CDR3 is TGTGCCAGCAGCCCTAGCGGGAGGGGTCTTAACACCGGGGAGCTGTTTTTT.

This clonotype was counted a few times. The chain joins TRBV20-1 to TRBJ1-5; TRBD1 agrees at 10 bases. The junction had 6 bases not matched to a gene; V was cut back by 0 bases and J by 4 bases. Germline CDR1 reads DFQATT; CDR2 reads SNEGSKA (reference sequence). This CDR3 region has 16 residues. CDR3 region: CSARDIRQGANQPQHF. The CDR3 DNA reads as TGCAGTGCTAGAGATATCCGACAGGGGGCGAATCAGCCCCAGCATTTT.